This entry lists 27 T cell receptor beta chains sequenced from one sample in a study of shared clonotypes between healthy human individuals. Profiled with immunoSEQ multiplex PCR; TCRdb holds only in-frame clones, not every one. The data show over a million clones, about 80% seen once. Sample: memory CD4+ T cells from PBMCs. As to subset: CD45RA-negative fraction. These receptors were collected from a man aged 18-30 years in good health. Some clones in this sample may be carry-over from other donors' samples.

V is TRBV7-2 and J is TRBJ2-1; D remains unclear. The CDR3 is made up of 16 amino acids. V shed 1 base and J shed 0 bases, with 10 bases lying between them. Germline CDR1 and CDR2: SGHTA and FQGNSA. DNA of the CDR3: TGTGCCAGCAGCTTAGGAGCGAGGAGCTCCTACAATGAGCAGTTCTTC. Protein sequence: CASSLGARSSYNEQFF. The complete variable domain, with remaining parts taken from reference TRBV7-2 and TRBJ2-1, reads GAGVSQSPSNKVTEKGKDVELRCDPISGHTALYWYRQSLGQGLEFLIYFQGNSAPDKSGLPSDRFSAERTGGSVSTLTIQRTQQEDSAVYLCASSLGARSSYNEQFFGPGTRLTVL.

The CDR3: CASSLGGTRGGEAFF. In DNA form, the CDR3 reads TGTGCCAGCAGCTTAGGGGGAACAAGAGGTGGTGAGGCTTTCTTT. The V call is TRBV7-8, the J call TRBJ1-1; no clear D gene. The CDR3 consists of 15 residues. From germline, CDR1 is SGHVS and CDR2 FQNEAQ. The ends were cut back, 1 base at V and 11 bases at J, with 20 bases in the middle. Full variable domain (rest looked up from reference TRBV7-8 and TRBJ1-1): GAGVSQSPRYKVAKRGQDVALRCDPISGHVSLFWYQQALGQGPEFLTYFQNEAQLDKSGLPSDRFFAERPEGSVSTLKIQRTQQEDSAVYLCASSLGGTRGGEAFFGQGTRLTVV.

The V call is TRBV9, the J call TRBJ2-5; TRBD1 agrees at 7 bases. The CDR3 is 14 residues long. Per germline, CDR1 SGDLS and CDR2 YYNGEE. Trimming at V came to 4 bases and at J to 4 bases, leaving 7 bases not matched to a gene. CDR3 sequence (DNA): TGTGCCAGCAGCCTCAGGGGGAATCCAGAGACCCAGTACTTC. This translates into CASSLRGNPETQYF.

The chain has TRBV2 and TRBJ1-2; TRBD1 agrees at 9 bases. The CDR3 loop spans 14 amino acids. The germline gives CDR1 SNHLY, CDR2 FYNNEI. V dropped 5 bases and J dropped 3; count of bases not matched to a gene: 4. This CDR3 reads CASSHRGRDYGYTF. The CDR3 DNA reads TGTGCCAGCAGTCACAGGGGGCGCGACTATGGCTACACCTTC.

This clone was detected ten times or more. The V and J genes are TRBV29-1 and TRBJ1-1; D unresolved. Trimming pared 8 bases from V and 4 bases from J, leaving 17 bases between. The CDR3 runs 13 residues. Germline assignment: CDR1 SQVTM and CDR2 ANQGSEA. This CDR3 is CSIVKSSGTEAFF. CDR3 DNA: TGCAGCATCGTAAAATCGTCGGGCACTGAAGCTTTCTTT.

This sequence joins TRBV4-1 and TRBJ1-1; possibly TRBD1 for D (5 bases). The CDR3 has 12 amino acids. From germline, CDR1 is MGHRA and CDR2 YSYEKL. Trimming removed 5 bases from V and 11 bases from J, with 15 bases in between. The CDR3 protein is CASSAAGGRAFF. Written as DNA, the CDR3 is TGCGCCAGCAGCGCGGCGGGGGGTCGGGCTTTCTTT.

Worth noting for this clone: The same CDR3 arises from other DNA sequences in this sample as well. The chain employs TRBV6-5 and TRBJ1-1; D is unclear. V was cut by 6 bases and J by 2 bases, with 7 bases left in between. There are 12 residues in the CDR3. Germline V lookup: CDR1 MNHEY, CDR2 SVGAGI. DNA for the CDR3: TGTGCCAGCAGCCACCCAAACACTGAAGCTTTCTTT. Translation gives CASSHPNTEAFF.

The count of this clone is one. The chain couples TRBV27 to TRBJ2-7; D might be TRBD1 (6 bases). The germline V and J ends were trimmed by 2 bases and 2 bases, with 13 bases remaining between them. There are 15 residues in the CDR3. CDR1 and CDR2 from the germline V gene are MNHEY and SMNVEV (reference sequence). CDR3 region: CASSLVEKGAYEQYF. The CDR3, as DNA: TGTGCCAGCAGTTTAGTGGAGAAGGGGGCCTACGAGCAGTACTTC.

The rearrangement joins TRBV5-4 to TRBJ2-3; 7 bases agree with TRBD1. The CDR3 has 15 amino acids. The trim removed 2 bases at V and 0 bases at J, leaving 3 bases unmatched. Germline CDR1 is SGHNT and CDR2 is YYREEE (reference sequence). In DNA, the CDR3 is TGTGCCAGCAGCTTACTACAGGGGAGCACAGATACGCAGTATTTT. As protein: CASSLLQGSTDTQYF.

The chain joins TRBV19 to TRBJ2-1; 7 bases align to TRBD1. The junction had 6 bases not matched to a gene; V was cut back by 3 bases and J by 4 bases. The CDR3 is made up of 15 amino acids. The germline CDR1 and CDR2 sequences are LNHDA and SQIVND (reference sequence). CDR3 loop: CASSIWQQGYNEQFF. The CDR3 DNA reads TGTGCCAGTAGTATTTGGCAACAGGGGTACAATGAGCAGTTCTTC.

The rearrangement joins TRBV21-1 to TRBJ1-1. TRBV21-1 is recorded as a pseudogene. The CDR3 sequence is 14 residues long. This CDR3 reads CASSKVEGNTEAFF. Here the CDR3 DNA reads TGTGCCAGCAGCAAAGTGGAAGGGAACACTGAAGCTTTCTTT.

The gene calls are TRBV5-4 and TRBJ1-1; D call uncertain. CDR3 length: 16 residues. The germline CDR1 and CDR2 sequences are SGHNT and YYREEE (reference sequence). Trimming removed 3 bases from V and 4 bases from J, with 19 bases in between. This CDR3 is CASSSKVGGRGTEAFF. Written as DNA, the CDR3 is TGTGCCAGCAGCTCCAAAGTCGGTGGGCGTGGCACTGAAGCTTTCTTT.

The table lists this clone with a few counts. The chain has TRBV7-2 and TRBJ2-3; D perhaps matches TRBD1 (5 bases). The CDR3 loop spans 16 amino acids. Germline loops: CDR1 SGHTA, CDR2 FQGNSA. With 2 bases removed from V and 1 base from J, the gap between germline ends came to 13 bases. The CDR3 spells CASSLSQGAGTDTQYF. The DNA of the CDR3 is TGTGCCAGCAGCTTATCTCAGGGCGCGGGCACAGATACGCAGTATTTT.

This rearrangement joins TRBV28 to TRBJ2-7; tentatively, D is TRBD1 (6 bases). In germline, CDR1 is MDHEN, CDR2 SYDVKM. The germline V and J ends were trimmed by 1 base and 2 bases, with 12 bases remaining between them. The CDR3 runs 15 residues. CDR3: CASSLSSRGTYEQYF. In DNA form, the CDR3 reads TGTGCCAGCAGTTTATCCAGCAGGGGAACCTACGAGCAGTACTTC. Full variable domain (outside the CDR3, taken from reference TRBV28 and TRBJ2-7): DVKVTQSSRYLVKRTGEKVFLECVQDMDHENMFWYRQDPGLGLRLIYFSYDVKMKEKGDIPEGYSVSREKKERFSLILESASTNQTSMYLCASSLSSRGTYEQYFGPGTRLTVT.

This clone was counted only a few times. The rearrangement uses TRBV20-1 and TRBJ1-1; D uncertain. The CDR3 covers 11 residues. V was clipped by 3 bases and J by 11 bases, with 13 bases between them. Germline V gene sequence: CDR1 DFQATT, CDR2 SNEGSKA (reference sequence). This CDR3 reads CSASPGRSAFF. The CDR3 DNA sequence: TGCAGTGCTAGTCCGGGCAGGTCGGCTTTCTTT.

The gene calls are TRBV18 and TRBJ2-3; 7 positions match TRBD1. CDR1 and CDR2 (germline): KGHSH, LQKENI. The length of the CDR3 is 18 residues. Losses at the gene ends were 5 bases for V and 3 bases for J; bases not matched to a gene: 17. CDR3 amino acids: CASSSTTPDRAVTDTQYF. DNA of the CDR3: TGTGCCAGCTCATCCACTACACCCGACAGGGCAGTTACAGATACGCAGTATTTT.

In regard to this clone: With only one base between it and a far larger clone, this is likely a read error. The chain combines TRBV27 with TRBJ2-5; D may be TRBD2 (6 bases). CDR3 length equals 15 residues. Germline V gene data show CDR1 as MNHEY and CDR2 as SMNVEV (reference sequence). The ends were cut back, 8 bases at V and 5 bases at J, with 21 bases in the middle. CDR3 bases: TGTGCCAGCCGACCAGCGGGTTGGAGCAGGGAGACCCAGTACTTC. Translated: CASRPAGWSRETQYF.

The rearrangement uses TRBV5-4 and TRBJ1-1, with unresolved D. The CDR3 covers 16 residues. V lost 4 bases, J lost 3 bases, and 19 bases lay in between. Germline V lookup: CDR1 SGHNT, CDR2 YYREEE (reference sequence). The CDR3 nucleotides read TGTGCCAGCAGCCCCGGCGGGTCCGTGAAGGACACTGAAGCTTTCTTT. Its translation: CASSPGGSVKDTEAFF.

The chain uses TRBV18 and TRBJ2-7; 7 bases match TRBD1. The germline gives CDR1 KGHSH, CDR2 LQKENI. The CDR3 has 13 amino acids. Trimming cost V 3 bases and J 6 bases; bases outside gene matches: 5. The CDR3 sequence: CASSPGTVFEQYF. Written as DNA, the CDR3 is TGTGCCAGCTCACCCGGGACAGTTTTCGAGCAGTACTTC.

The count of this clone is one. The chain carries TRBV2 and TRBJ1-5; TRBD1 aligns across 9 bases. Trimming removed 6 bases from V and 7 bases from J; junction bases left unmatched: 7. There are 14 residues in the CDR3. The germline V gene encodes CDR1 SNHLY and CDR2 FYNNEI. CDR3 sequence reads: CASRTGQGWQPQHF. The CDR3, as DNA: TGTGCCAGCAGGACCGGACAGGGGTGGCAGCCCCAGCATTTT.

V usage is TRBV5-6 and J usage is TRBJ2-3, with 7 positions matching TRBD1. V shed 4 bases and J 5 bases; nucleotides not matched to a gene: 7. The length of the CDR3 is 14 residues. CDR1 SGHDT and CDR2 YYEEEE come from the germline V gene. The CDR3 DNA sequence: TGTGCCAGCAGCCGCCTTGACAGGGAAGATACGCAGTATTTT. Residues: CASSRLDREDTQYF.

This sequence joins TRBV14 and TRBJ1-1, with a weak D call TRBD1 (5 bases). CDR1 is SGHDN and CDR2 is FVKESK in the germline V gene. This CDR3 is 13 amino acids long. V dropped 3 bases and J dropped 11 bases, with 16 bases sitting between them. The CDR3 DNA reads TGTGCCAGCAGCCACAATGCGCCAGGGAGGGCTTTCTTT. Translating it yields CASSHNAPGRAFF.

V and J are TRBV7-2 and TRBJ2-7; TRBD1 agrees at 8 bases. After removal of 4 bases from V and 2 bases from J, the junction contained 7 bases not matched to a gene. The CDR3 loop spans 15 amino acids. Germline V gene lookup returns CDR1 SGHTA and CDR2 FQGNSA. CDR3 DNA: TGTGCCAGCAGCTGGCCCCCGGGACAGGCCTACGAGCAGTACTTC. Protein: CASSWPPGQAYEQYF.

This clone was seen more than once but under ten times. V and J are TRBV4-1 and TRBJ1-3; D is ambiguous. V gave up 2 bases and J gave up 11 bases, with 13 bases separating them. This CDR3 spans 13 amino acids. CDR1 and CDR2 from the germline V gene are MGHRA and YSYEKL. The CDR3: CASSQTARDAIYF. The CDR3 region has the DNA TGCGCCAGCAGCCAAACGGCCCGAGACGCCATATATTTT.

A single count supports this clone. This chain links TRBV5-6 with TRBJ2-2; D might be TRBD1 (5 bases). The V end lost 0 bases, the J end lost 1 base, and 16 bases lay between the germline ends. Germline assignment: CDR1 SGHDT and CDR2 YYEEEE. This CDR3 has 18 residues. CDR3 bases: TGTGCCAGCAGCTTGGAGCTTTTGGCAGGGCGGAACACCGGGGAGCTGTTTTTT. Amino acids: CASSLELLAGRNTGELFF.

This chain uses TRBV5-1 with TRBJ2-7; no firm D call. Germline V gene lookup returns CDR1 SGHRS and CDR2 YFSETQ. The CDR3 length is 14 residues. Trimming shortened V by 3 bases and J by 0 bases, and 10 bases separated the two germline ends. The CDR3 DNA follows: TGCGCCAGCAGCTATGACATAAACTCCTACGAGCAGTACTTC. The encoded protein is CASSYDINSYEQYF. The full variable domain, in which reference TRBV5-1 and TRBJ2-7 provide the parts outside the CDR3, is KAGVTQTPRYLIKTRGQQVTLSCSPISGHRSVSWYQQTPGQGLQFLFEYFSETQRNKGNFPGRFSGRQFSNSRSEMNVSTLELGDSALYLCASSYDINSYEQYFGPGTRLTVT.

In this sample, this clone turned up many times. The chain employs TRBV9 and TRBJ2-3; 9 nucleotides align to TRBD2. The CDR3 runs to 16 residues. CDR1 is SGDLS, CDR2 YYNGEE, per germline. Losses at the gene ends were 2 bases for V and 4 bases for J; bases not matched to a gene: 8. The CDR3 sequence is CASSVAAGGSSDTQYF. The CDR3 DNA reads TGTGCCAGCAGCGTCGCAGCGGGAGGTTCGTCAGATACGCAGTATTTT.